This T cell receptor beta chain emerged from a study of human T cells and chemical hapten exposure. The library tagged individual cDNA molecules with unique molecular identifiers. TCRdb re-analysed the RACE reads in MiXCR, keeping a single row per CDR3 protein. The repertoire holds just over 80,000 distinct CDR3 sequences, roughly a tenth seen once, with roughly 4.2% in the top ten. The CDR3 is 14 amino acids. The germline V and J ends were trimmed by 2 bases and 5 bases, with 13 bases remaining between them. Germline V gene sequence: CDR1 PRHDT, CDR2 FYEKMQ (reference sequence). With regard to this clonotype: Antigen unknown.

Time point reported: patch test 1, 2 weeks after DPC sensitization. Indicated treatment: therapeutic diphenylcyclopropenone sensitization with weekly scalp DPC. Ahead of applying each patch test, blood was sampled. General study findings and limits: The number of TCRs over 1 in 1000 frequency stayed unchanged after DPC. Alopecia in the donors means their immune response may deviate from healthy people's.

The clonotype was recovered from a woman aged 45-60 years with alopecia areata. Some clones in this sample may be carry-over from other donors' samples. Sequences were derived from whole blood, sampled in connection with sensitization to the hapten diphenylcyclopropenone (DPC). V gene TRBV13 combines with J gene TRBJ2-7; possible D gene TRBD2, 5 bases. The CDR3 is CASSLQRVGHEQYF. The CDR3 DNA is TGTGCCAGCAGCTTACAGAGGGTCGGCCACGAGCAGTACTTC.